The following is a T cell receptor (beta chain) sequence with its context. Its antigen is not yet known. No base quality values were provided; no much bigger clone lies one nucleotide off. The sample's treatment or condition label, decoded: allogeneic hematopoietic cell transplantation with graft depleted of TCRalphabeta T cells and CD19 B cells. Transplant recipients were children who received TCRalphabeta/CD19-depleted allogeneic hematopoietic cell grafts. These data are taken from a study of T-cell reconstitution after alpha-beta-depleted transplantation in children (dated by TCRdb to 2016 to 2017). Some background on the complete study: Using TCR repertoire profiling, the study followed T-cell immune reconstitution in a quantitative way in children after TCRalphabeta/CD19-depleted allogeneic hematopoietic cell transplantation. General findings and caveats noted by the study authors: Hyperexpanded clone frequencies declined over subsequent months; after one year, T-cell counts and TCRbeta diversity were mostly attributed to newly produced T cells. In some patients, high TCRbeta diversity at day 60 was attributed to recipient T cells and intrathymic progenitors that had survived conditioning. The apparently early alphabetaT-cell count recovery about two months after transplant was reportedly dependent on only several hundred rapidly expanded clones derived from non-depleted graft cells.

Libraries were made using PCR. Sequenced on an Illumina HiSeq 2500. TCR libraries were prepared with molecular barcoding, using unique molecular identifiers to normalize TCRbeta repertoire quantification. Using fastp at Q25 and MiXCR, TCRdb reprocessed the public reads and kept productive beta chains. Rows matching on CDR3 protein sequence are summarized as one entry with the most common DNA and genes. Across this sample there are around 420,000 distinct CDR3 sequences, with roughly 17% seen only once. The ten largest clones represent under 30% of the sample. The CDR3 covers 16 residues, taking in both the cysteine and the phenylalanine. Kept here is only the CDR3 DNA, which spans 48 bases and is read in frame from base 1. The germline V gene (reference sequence) gives CDR1 as DFQATT and CDR2 as SNEGSKA. V is cut back by 1 base and J by 6 bases, with 6 bases in the junction unmatched.

This chain joins TRBV20-1 to TRBJ2-3; 14 bases in the junction line up with TRBD2. This specimen consisted of PBMCs, mostly from graft donor cells, obtained 360 days after TCRalphabeta/CD19-depleted stem cell transplant. The receptor comes from a boy under two years old who had a stem cell transplant for Wiskott-Aldrich syndrome, so the T cells may come from the graft donor. The sequenced DNA: TGCAGTGCTAGAGCCGGACTAGCGGGAGGAGTGGATACGCAGTATTTT. Protein translation: CSARAGLAGGVDTQYF.